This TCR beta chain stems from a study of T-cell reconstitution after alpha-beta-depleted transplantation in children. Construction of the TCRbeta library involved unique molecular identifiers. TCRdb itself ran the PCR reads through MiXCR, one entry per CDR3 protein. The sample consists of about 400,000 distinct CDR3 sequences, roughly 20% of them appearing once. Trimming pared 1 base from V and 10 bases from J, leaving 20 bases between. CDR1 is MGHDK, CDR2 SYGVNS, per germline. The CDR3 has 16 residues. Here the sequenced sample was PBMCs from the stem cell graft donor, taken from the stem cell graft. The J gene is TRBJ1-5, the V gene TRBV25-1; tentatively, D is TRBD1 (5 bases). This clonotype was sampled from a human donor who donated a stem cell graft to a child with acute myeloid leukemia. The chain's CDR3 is CASSEFVTAVGSPQHF. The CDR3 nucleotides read TGTGCCAGCAGTGAATTTGTGACAGCGGTAGGTAGCCCCCAGCATTTT.